This TCR beta chain was captured in a study of beta chain features in type 1 diabetes. Study as a whole: Cells sorted and examined across all samples totaled approximately 110 million.

General study points: Shortening that was moderate but significant affected the TCRB CDR3s of Type 1 diabetes patients in all four CD4+ subsets.

Donors contributed one heparinised blood draw apiece, averaging about 110 mL. The sequenced template was cDNA made from the entire isolated RNA. The assay was immunoSEQ multiplex PCR, and TCRdb's table has in-frame clones only and misses some. The sample yields 45,000 to 60,000 clones, around 40% seen once. Looked up from germline, CDR1 is SGDLS and CDR2 is YYNGEE. With 4 bases removed from V and 5 bases from J, the gap between germline ends came to 12 bases. This CDR3 comprises 13 residues. Note on this clone: Its antigen is not identified.

This chain uses TRBV9 with TRBJ2-5; D is unresolved. Sequenced input: stem cell memory CD4+ T cells from blood. The source of this sequence is a man younger than 45 with type 1 diabetes. For the CDR3, the DNA is TGTGCCAGCAGCCGGTCCCAAACGGAGACCCAGTACTTC. It translates to CASSRSQTETQYF.